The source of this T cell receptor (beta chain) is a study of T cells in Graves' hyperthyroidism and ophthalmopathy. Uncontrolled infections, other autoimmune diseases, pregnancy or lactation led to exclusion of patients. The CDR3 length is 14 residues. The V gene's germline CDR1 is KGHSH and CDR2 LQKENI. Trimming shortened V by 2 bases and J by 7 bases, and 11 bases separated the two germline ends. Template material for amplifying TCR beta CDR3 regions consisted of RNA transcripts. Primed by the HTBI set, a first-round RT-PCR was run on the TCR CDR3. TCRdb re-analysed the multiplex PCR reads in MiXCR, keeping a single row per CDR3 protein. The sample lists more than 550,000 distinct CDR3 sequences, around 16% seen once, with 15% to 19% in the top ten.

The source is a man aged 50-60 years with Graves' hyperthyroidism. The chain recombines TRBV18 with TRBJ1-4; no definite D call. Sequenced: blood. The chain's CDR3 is CASSPLGLGEKLFF. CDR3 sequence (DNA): TGTGCCAGCTCACCATTGGGATTGGGTGAAAAACTGTTTTTT.